Sequencing of this T cell receptor (beta chain) was carried out in a study of PD-L1 blockade in urothelial cancer. The overall study: Most of the 29 patients were men who had bladder-origin urothelial cancer. The researchers analyzed blood 3 weeks (second dose) and 6 weeks after treatment start. Study findings and constraints: Tumor-associated clones in blood expanded more at 3 weeks in durable-benefit patients.

Some clones are missing from TCRdb's copy, which holds only in-frame ones; the method was immunoSEQ multiplex PCR. The sample records 40,000 to 55,000 clones, 70% to 90% being singletons. The CDR3 totals 16 residues. Germline-derived CDR1 and CDR2 are SGHTA and FQGNSA. With V trimmed by 5 bases and J by 3 bases, 4 bases remained unmatched. Documented time point: pretreatment peripheral blood. Only one count was recorded for this clone. Its antigen is as yet unknown. This TCR came from a donor at least 40 years old with urothelial cancer. Here the sequenced sample was PBMCs, taken around atezolizumab (anti-PD-L1) treatment. This rearrangement joins TRBV7-2 to TRBJ2-2; TRBD1 agrees at 12 bases. CDR3 DNA sequence: TGTGCCAGCAGCAAGGGACAGGGGGCGTACACCGGGGAGCTGTTTTTT. Translated: CASSKGQGAYTGELFF.